This passage covers 21 T cell receptor beta chains from one sample sequenced in a study of cytomegalovirus exposure and HLA in healthy donors. The PCR contained 60 Vbeta and 13 Jbeta primers. The repertoire was sequenced with immunoSEQ multiplex PCR; TCRdb's copy has only in-frame clones and lacks some. This repertoire shows approximately 150,000 clones, 75% to 90% found once; its top ten account for around 2.3%. Sequencing was performed on PBMCs. These receptors were taken from a male donor in good health and CMV-seronegative.

The chain carries TRBV5-4 and TRBJ1-2; 7 bases are shared with TRBD1. V was clipped by 4 bases and J by 3 bases; unmatched bases: 9. In germline, CDR1 is SGHNT, CDR2 YYREEE (reference sequence). The length of the CDR3 is 15 residues. The CDR3 DNA sequence: TGTGCCAGCAGCACCGACAGGGCGGCTGACTATGGCTACACCTTC. Its protein product is CASSTDRAADYGYTF.

This clone was seen more than once but under ten times. This sequence joins TRBV5-1 and TRBJ2-5; D is undetermined. This CDR3 spans 14 amino acids. Germline V gene sequence: CDR1 SGHRS, CDR2 YFSETQ. V lost 0 bases, J lost 1 base, and 7 bases lay in between. CDR3 sequence (DNA): TGCGCCAGCAGCTTGGAGCCGAGCCAAGAGACCCAGTACTTC. Translating it yields CASSLEPSQETQYF. The variable domain in full, completed from reference TRBV5-1 and TRBJ2-5, reads KAGVTQTPRYLIKTRGQQVTLSCSPISGHRSVSWYQQTPGQGLQFLFEYFSETQRNKGNFPGRFSGRQFSNSRSEMNVSTLELGDSALYLCASSLEPSQETQYFGPGTRLLVL.

The chain carries TRBV5-1 and TRBJ1-1; no clear D. Germline lookup yields CDR1 SGHRS and CDR2 YFSETQ. Trimming removed 1 base from V and 3 bases from J, with 7 bases in between. There are 13 residues in the CDR3. The chain's CDR3 is CASSLNRDTEAFF. CDR3 coding DNA: TGCGCCAGCAGCTTGAACCGGGACACTGAAGCTTTCTTT.

The rearrangement links TRBV5-8 to TRBJ1-1; D perhaps matches TRBD1 (5 bases). Trimming shortened V by 0 bases and J by 4 bases, and 10 bases separated the two germline ends. Germline V gene lookup returns CDR1 SGHTS and CDR2 YDEGEE. The CDR3 runs 14 residues. CDR3 sequence reads: CASSLETDFTEAFF. CDR3 sequence (DNA): TGTGCCAGCAGCTTGGAGACAGATTTCACTGAAGCTTTCTTT.

This chain links TRBV14 with TRBJ2-7; D possibly corresponds to TRBD2 (6 bases). Germline values: CDR1 SGHDN, CDR2 FVKESK. The length of the CDR3 is 15 residues. V was clipped by 4 bases and J by 5 bases, with 18 bases between them. CDR3 coding DNA: TGTGCCAGCAGCCCGGAACCGGAGACTAGGGACGAGCAGTACTTC. Residues: CASSPEPETRDEQYF.

The chain carries TRBV5-1 and TRBJ2-7; D unresolved. This CDR3 is built from 12 residues. Trimming removed 1 base from V and 2 bases from J, with 4 bases in between. Germline CDR1 is SGHRS and CDR2 is YFSETQ. The CDR3 region has the DNA TGCGCCAGCAGCTTGCCCACCTACGAGCAGTACTTC. This gives the protein CASSLPTYEQYF.

The chain links TRBV30 to TRBJ2-5; no definite D call. CDR3 size: 12 residues. Germline V gives CDR1 GTSNPN, CDR2 SVGIG (reference sequence). V was pared by 4 bases and J by 0 bases, with 6 bases between. DNA of the CDR3: TGTGCCTGGACCCAGAACCAAGAGACCCAGTACTTC. Translation gives CAWTQNQETQYF.

This chain connects TRBV4-1 to TRBJ1-5; D is perhaps TRBD1 (5 bases). Trimming took off 4 bases at V and 1 base at J, with 11 bases between the two ends. Germline V gene data show CDR1 as MGHRA and CDR2 as YSYEKL. This CDR3 has 15 amino acids. The CDR3: CASSPWGDSNQPQHF. DNA of the CDR3: TGCGCCAGCAGCCCCTGGGGGGACAGCAATCAGCCCCAGCATTTT.

The chain has TRBV11-2 and TRBJ2-1, with a weak D call TRBD1 (6 bases). Germline CDR1 SGHAT, CDR2 FQNNGV. This CDR3 spans 17 amino acids. The ends were cut back, 1 base at V and 3 bases at J, with 16 bases in the middle. The CDR3 loop is CASSLVLGQGRYNEQFF. The CDR3 nucleotides read TGTGCCAGCAGCTTAGTCCTAGGGCAGGGGCGCTACAATGAGCAGTTCTTC. Full variable domain (remainder filled in from reference TRBV11-2 and TRBJ2-1): EAGVAQSPRYKIIEKRQSVAFWCNPISGHATLYWYQQILGQGPKLLIQFQNNGVVDDSQLPKDRFSAERLKGVDSTLKIQPAKLEDSAVYLCASSLVLGQGRYNEQFFGPGTRLTVL.

This chain links TRBV6-1 with TRBJ2-5; TRBD2 is a possible D gene (6 bases). Judging by the DNA end, TRBJ2-7 fits better; the J call may be wrong. From germline, CDR1 is MNHNS and CDR2 SASEGT. The CDR3 has 15 residues. CDR3 in DNA: TGTGCCAGCAGTGAATTAGGCCGGGAGCGATACGAGCAGTACTTC. It yields the protein CASSELGRERYEQYF.

This rearrangement joins TRBV7-9 to TRBJ1-4; the match to TRBD1 covers 7 bases. The CDR3 is made up of 15 amino acids. J gave up 4 bases and V 5 bases, and 7 bases lay outside the gene matches. Germline values: CDR1 SEHNR, CDR2 FQNEAQ (reference sequence). The CDR3 DNA reads TGTGCCAGCAGCCTCCAGACAGGGCTTAATGAAAAACTGTTTTTT. Residues: CASSLQTGLNEKLFF.

This clone was seen only a few times. The junction departs from the called germline gene at one end, perhaps through a read error. DNA of the CDR3: TGTTCCAGCAGCTTTACTAGCGGGGAGACCCAGTACTTC. Residues: CSSSFTSGETQYF. The gene calls are TRBV7-9 and TRBJ2-5, with TRBD2 matching 9 bases. Germline V gene sequence: CDR1 SEHNR, CDR2 FQNEAQ (reference sequence). The CDR3 is made up of 13 amino acids.

The V and J genes are TRBV5-6 and TRBJ1-4; possibly TRBD1 for D (5 bases). V was cut by 0 bases and J by 7 bases, with 10 bases left in between. CDR3 length equals 14 residues. Germline V gene data show CDR1 as SGHDT and CDR2 as YYEEEE. CDR3 nucleotides: TGTGCCAGCAGCTTGGGCAGGGAACCTGAAAAACTGTTTTTT. It codes for CASSLGREPEKLFF. The full variable domain, completed using reference TRBV5-6 and TRBJ1-4, is DAGVTQSPTHLIKTRGQQVTLRCSPKSGHDTVSWYQQALGQGPQFIFQYYEEEERQRGNFPDRFSGHQFPNYSSELNVNALLLGDSALYLCASSLGREPEKLFFGSGTQLSVL.

In this sample, this clone turned up once. The J gene is TRBJ1-4, the V gene TRBV12-5, with 7 bases fitting TRBD1. CDR1 is LGHNT, CDR2 FRNRAP, per germline. This CDR3 is 13 amino acids long. The trim removed 9 bases at V and 8 bases at J, leaving 9 bases unmatched. CDR3 residues: CASTEDRREKLFF. DNA of the CDR3: TGTGCTAGCACCGAGGACAGGCGGGAAAAACTGTTTTTT.

This rearrangement joins TRBV25-1 to TRBJ2-7; TRBD1 aligns across 8 bases. CDR1 is MGHDK and CDR2 is SYGVNS in the germline V gene. This CDR3 region has 13 residues. The junction had 2 bases not matched to a gene; V was cut back by 3 bases and J by 4 bases. CDR3 in amino acids: CASSETGVYEQYF. In DNA, the CDR3 is TGTGCCAGCAGTGAGACAGGGGTGTACGAGCAGTACTTC.

The chain has TRBV27 and TRBJ2-3, with 8 bases aligning to TRBD2. Trimming at V came to 6 bases and at J to 4 bases, leaving 12 bases not matched to a gene. This CDR3 spans 16 amino acids. Germline values: CDR1 MNHEY, CDR2 SMNVEV (reference sequence). The DNA of the CDR3 is TGTGCCAGCAGCGCCGTAGTAGCGGGGTCCGCAGATACGCAGTATTTT. Translation: CASSAVVAGSADTQYF.

A remark on this clone: Other DNA sequences in this specimen translate into the identical CDR3. J is TRBJ1-1 and V is TRBV18; D is perhaps TRBD1 (6 bases). Looked up from germline, CDR1 is KGHSH and CDR2 is LQKENI. Trimming left V 4 bases short and J 2 bases short, with 8 bases between. The CDR3 runs to 13 residues. The CDR3 is CASSQGENTEAFF. DNA of the CDR3: TGTGCCAGCTCACAGGGGGAAAACACTGAAGCTTTCTTT.

In this sample, this clone turned up once. The rearrangement joins TRBV7-2 to TRBJ2-5, with D maybe TRBD2 (6 bases). CDR1 and CDR2 from the germline V gene are SGHTA and FQGNSA. This CDR3 comprises 14 residues. Trimming took 3 bases from V and 5 from J, leaving 13 bases between them. The CDR3 loop is CASSLASAPETQYF. The CDR3 DNA is TGTGCCAGCAGCTTGGCTAGCGCCCCGGAGACCCAGTACTTC.

The chain couples TRBV6-5 to TRBJ2-3, with 7 bases that match TRBD2. The CDR3 loop spans 14 amino acids. The ends lost 8 bases at V and 2 bases at J; junction bases unmatched: 7. Germline values: CDR1 MNHEY, CDR2 SVGAGI. CDR3: CASRRDYSTDTQYF. As DNA, the CDR3 is TGTGCCAGCCGAAGGGACTATTCCACAGATACGCAGTATTTT.

This clone was counted only a few times. The chain uses TRBV6-6 and TRBJ2-2, with D maybe TRBD2 (6 bases). The CDR3 covers 16 residues. The germline V and J ends were trimmed by 6 bases and 4 bases, with 18 bases remaining between them. The V gene's germline CDR1 is MNHNY and CDR2 SVGAGI (reference sequence). CDR3 residues: CASSPLPPGVTGELFF. CDR3 coding DNA: TGTGCCAGCAGCCCCCTTCCCCCGGGGGTCACCGGGGAGCTGTTTTTT.

V is TRBV25-1 and J is TRBJ2-1; D ambiguous. V was cut by 6 bases and J by 2 bases, with 8 bases left in between. Germline values: CDR1 MGHDK, CDR2 SYGVNS. This CDR3 region has 13 residues. The chain's CDR3 is CASREPPYNEQFF. In nucleotides, the CDR3 is TGTGCCAGCAGAGAGCCCCCCTACAATGAGCAGTTCTTC. Supplemented by reference TRBV25-1 and TRBJ2-1, the full variable domain reads EADIYQTPRYLVIGTGKKITLECSQTMGHDKMYWYQQDPGMELHLIHYSYGVNSTEKGDLSSESTVSRIRTEHFPLTLESARPSHTSQYLCASREPPYNEQFFGPGTRLTVL.